This TCR beta chain emerged from a study of siplizumab effects on memory and regulatory T cells. Libraries were prepared by immunoSEQ multiplex PCR; TCRdb keeps only in-frame clonotypes and omits some of them. The data contain tens of thousands of clones, 90% to 98% of them seen just once; the ten biggest clones take up roughly 0.097%. CDR3 length equals 16 residues. Germline V gene sequence: CDR1 MDHEN, CDR2 SYDVKM. Trimming took 5 bases from V and 5 from J; bases not matched to a gene: 7. The TCR was taken from a human donor in good health. The sequenced material came from naive CD8+ T cells sorted from blood. The gene calls are TRBV28 and TRBJ2-2, with TRBD2 matching 11 bases. Here the CDR3 DNA reads TGTGCCAGCAGTATAGCGGGGGGGTACTTTACCGGGGAGCTGTTTTTT. This sequence encodes CASSIAGGYFTGELFF.